A selection of T cell receptor beta chains follows, all from one sample in a study of cytomegalovirus exposure and HLA in healthy donors. The protocol was immunoSEQ multiplex PCR, while the TCRdb copy is restricted to in-frame clones and leaves out a portion. The table shows about 270,000 clones, with about 86% occurring only once. The sample was PBMCs. These TCRs come from a woman aged 18-35 years in good health and CMV-seronegative. CDR3s leave out the opening cysteine and the closing phenylalanine or tryptophan.

CDR3 protein | J gene | V gene
AWSVGHKGLGGTEAF | TRBJ1-1 | TRBV30
ASSQEQGNGYT | TRBJ1-2 | TRBV4-1
ASSYSNIYGYT | TRBJ1-2 | TRBV6-6
ASSPGLAGGPETGELF | TRBJ2-2 | TRBV18
ATTSGDSEKLF | TRBJ1-4 | TRBV27
ASRGAELYEQY | TRBJ2-7 | TRBV6-5
ASSLVGQGNEKLF | TRBJ1-4 | TRBV7-9
ASSQDRTGFGYEQY | TRBJ2-7 | TRBV4-3
ASSYASTGGYGYT | TRBJ1-2 | TRBV6-5
ASSLGQGVNVHGYT | TRBJ1-2 | TRBV4-1
ASSSGGRPGENTEAF | TRBJ1-1 | TRBV11-3
ASSQNPRTGGRQPQH | TRBJ1-5 | TRBV4-3
ASSQVLGQGSARGKQY | TRBJ2-7 | TRBV4-1
ASSQVLTGRATSQGRAGYT | TRBJ1-2 | TRBV4-3
ASSLNRGRGNEQF | TRBJ2-1 | TRBV7-2
ASSLAGEYPSTQAF | TRBJ1-1 | TRBV5-1
SVEGETDYLPMFRWSNEQF | TRBJ2-1 | TRBV29-1
ASSGSGESPYEQY | TRBJ2-7 | TRBV9
ASSQEFSGLGSYEQY | TRBJ2-7 | TRBV4-3
AISDPREGYEQY | TRBJ2-7 | TRBV10-3
ASSVGRGLAGQGELF | TRBJ2-2 | TRBV9
ASSVRTGNTGELF | TRBJ2-2 | TRBV5-1
ASSVTGGKPYEQY | TRBJ2-7 | TRBV4-2
ASSASGGGSTDTQY | TRBJ2-3 | TRBV9
ASSLGTSSYEQY | TRBJ2-7 | TRBV5-4
ASSSAAYGYT | TRBJ1-2 | TRBV7-2
ASSQDRDRGTTDTQY | TRBJ2-3 | TRBV4-2
ASSSDRGVQPQH | TRBJ1-5 | TRBV7-2
ASSLATIDYSNQPQH | TRBJ1-5 | TRBV5-6
ASSWEWSGRSHEQY | TRBJ2-7 | TRBV6-5
ASSLALALDNEQF | TRBJ2-1 | TRBV11-3
ASSLVPGHQSASTDTQY | TRBJ2-3 | TRBV7-2
ASTEGRAETQY | TRBJ2-5 | TRBV28
ASSPNPSGGKKNIQY | TRBJ2-4 | TRBV7-3
ASSLGTGVWPPLH | TRBJ1-6 | TRBV7-9
ASSYTSGDYEQY | TRBJ2-7 | TRBV6-6
ASSWGQSSGNTIY | TRBJ1-3 | TRBV13
ASSLTSGGTYEQY | TRBJ2-7 | TRBV11-2
ASSPFRGYGYT | TRBJ1-2 | TRBV27
ASDGEPNTGELF | TRBJ2-2 | TRBV6-1
ASSLRNEKLF | TRBJ1-4 | TRBV28
ASRDRAFYGYT | TRBJ1-2 | TRBV28
ASSQPPYDSKTEAF | TRBJ1-1 | TRBV4-1
ASSFGTGEVPYEQY | TRBJ2-7 | TRBV11-2
ASSPGVSVTDRT | TRBJ2-7 | TRBV18
ATSRGDTEAF | TRBJ1-1 | TRBV10-3
ASSYRGVPYEQY | TRBJ2-7 | TRBV6-6
ASSVDGGMLTNEQF | TRBJ2-1 | TRBV9
ASSRDTNYGYT | TRBJ1-2 | TRBV7-9
ASREPGLAGGPEDTQY | TRBJ2-3 | TRBV28
ASSLGWLRGYT | TRBJ1-2 | TRBV5-6
ASSAVRGYEQY | TRBJ2-7 | TRBV7-2
ASSPGRGSPQETQY | TRBJ2-5 | TRBV7-3
SFAQTNEKLF | TRBJ1-4 | TRBV29-1
SVGSLAGGDPFRYNEQF | TRBJ2-1 | TRBV29-1
ASSPHPRGMNTEAF | TRBJ1-1 | TRBV18
ASSEYRDRVFYEQF | TRBJ2-1 | TRBV2
ASSQLPGAILGNSPLH | TRBJ1-6 | TRBV4-1
ASSQDRGGKGAGELF | TRBJ2-2 | TRBV4-1
ASSFELAGVDNEQF | TRBJ2-1 | TRBV27